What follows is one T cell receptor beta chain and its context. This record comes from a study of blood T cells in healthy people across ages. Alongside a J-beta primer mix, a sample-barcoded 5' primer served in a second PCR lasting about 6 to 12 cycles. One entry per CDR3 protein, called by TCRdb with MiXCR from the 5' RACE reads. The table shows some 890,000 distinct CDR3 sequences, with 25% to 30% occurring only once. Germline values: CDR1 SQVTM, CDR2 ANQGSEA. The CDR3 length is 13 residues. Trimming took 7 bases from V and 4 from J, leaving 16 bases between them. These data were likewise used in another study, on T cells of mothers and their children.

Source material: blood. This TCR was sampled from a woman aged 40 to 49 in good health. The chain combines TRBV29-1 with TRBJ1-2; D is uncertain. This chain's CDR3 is CSAPLPGLYGYTF. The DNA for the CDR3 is TGCAGCGCCCCTCTCCCTGGGCTCTATGGCTACACCTTC.